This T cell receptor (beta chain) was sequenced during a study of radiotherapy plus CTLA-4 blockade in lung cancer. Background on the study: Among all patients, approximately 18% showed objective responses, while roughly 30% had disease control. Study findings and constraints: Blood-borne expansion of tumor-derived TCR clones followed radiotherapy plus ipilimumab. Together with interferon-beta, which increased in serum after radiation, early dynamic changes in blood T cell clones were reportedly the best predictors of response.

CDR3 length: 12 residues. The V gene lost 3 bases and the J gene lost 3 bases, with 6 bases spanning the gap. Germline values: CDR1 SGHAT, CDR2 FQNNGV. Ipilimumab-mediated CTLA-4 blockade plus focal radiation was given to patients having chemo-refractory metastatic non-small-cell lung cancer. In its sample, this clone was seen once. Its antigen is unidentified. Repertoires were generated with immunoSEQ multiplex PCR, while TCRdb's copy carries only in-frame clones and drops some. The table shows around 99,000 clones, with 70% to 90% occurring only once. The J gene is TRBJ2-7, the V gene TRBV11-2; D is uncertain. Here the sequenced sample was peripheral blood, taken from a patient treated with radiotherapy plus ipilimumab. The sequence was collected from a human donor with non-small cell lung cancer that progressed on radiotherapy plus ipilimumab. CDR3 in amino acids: CASSFGSYEQYF. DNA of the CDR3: TGTGCCAGCAGCTTCGGCAGCTACGAGCAGTACTTC.